This TCR beta chain emerged from a study of cytomegalovirus exposure and HLA in healthy donors. The PCR employed 60 Vbeta primers together with 13 Jbeta primers. Clones were sequenced by immunoSEQ multiplex PCR, and TCRdb holds only the in-frame ones, with some missing. In the table there are approximately 240,000 clones, 80% to 90% of which are singletons. V lost 6 bases, J lost 4 bases, and 11 bases stayed unmatched. The V gene's germline CDR1 is KGHSH and CDR2 LQKENI. The CDR3 is made up of 17 amino acids. The clonotype originates from a woman aged 18-29 years in good health and CMV-seronegative. This chain uses TRBV18 with TRBJ2-1, with 11 bases aligning to TRBD2. Material: PBMCs. CDR3 sequence: CASSPRWGTSGYNEQFF. CDR3 nucleotide sequence: TGTGCCAGCTCTCCCCGGTGGGGGACTAGCGGTTACAATGAGCAGTTCTTC.